Shown below are 19 T cell receptor beta chains from a single sample sequenced in a study of T cell responses to AZD1222 COVID-19 vaccine. TCRdb's copy holds only in-frame clones and misses some; the assay was immunoSEQ multiplex PCR. The sample yields tens of thousands of clones, around 90% seen once. This specimen was peripheral blood, taken 28 days after the second AZD1222 dose. These receptors all stem from an adult who received the AZD1222 COVID-19 vaccine.

DNA for the CDR3: TGTGCCAGCAGCCAAGGGACTGGACGTGGCTACACCTTC. It translates to CASSQGTGRGYTF. V gene TRBV4-2 combines with J gene TRBJ1-2; no clear D gene. Per germline, CDR1 LGHNA and CDR2 YNFKEQ. V was pared by 1 base and J by 7 bases, with 10 bases between. The CDR3 has 13 amino acids.

This clone was found once. V gene TRBV7-6 combines with J gene TRBJ1-4; D might be TRBD1 (5 bases). From germline, CDR1 is SGHVS and CDR2 FNYEAQ. Trimming pared 1 base from V and 8 bases from J, leaving 14 bases between. The CDR3 covers 15 residues. The CDR3 nucleotides read TGTGCCAGCAGCTTAGAAGCAGGGTTGAGGGAAAAACTGTTTTTT. Its protein product is CASSLEAGLREKLFF.

V usage is TRBV5-4 and J usage is TRBJ2-6, with D perhaps TRBD1 (7 bases). Germline V gene data show CDR1 as SGHNT and CDR2 as YYREEE (reference sequence). The CDR3 length is 19 residues. V dropped 0 bases and J dropped 3 bases, with 19 bases sitting between them. The CDR3 sequence is CASSLDLAGGFGGANVLTF. The CDR3 DNA sequence: TGTGCCAGCAGCTTGGATTTGGCAGGGGGGTTCGGTGGGGCCAACGTCCTGACTTTC. The whole variable domain, filled in from reference TRBV5-4 and TRBJ2-6, reads ETGVTQSPTHLIKTRGQQVTLRCSSQSGHNTVSWYQQALGQGPQFIFQYYREEENGRGNFPPRFSGLQFPNYSSELNVNALELDDSALYLCASSLDLAGGFGGANVLTFGAGSRLTVL.

This chain links TRBV19 with TRBJ1-2; D call uncertain. Per germline, CDR1 LNHDA and CDR2 SQIVND (reference sequence). This CDR3 is built from 10 residues. Trimming cost V 5 bases and J 7 bases, with 5 bases left between them. CDR3: CASSGVGYTF. CDR3 nucleotides: TGTGCCAGTAGTGGGGTTGGCTACACCTTC.

The chain employs TRBV4-2 and TRBJ2-7; maybe TRBD1 (5 bases). The CDR3 is 23 residues long. Germline V lookup: CDR1 LGHNA, CDR2 YNFKEQ. V shed 0 bases and J shed 2 bases, with 35 bases lying between them. In DNA, the CDR3 is TGTGCCAGCAGCCAAGATCTGCACAGGATATCAAAAAGTAGGGGCTTGGAGACCTACGAGCAGTACTTC. It is translated as CASSQDLHRISKSRGLETYEQYF.

In its sample, this clone was seen once. This chain uses TRBV19 with TRBJ2-3, with 8 bases identical to TRBD1. The CDR3 runs to 13 residues. V lost 6 bases and J lost 3; bases outside the gene matches: 2. Germline values: CDR1 LNHDA, CDR2 SQIVND (reference sequence). The CDR3, as DNA: TGTGCCAGTAGGGGACAGGCAACAGATACGCAGTATTTT. Protein: CASRGQATDTQYF.

This chain joins TRBV2 and TRBJ1-6; D perhaps matches TRBD1 (5 bases). Deletions cut 3 bases from V and 5 bases from J, with 11 bases between. Germline V gene sequence: CDR1 SNHLY, CDR2 FYNNEI. This CDR3 is built from 15 residues. The CDR3 sequence is CASSERGLNNSPLHF. In DNA, the CDR3 is TGTGCCAGCAGTGAGAGGGGCTTGAATAATTCACCCCTCCACTTT.

This sequence joins TRBV9 and TRBJ2-3; no reliable D call. Trimming took 4 bases from V and 0 from J, leaving 12 bases between them. Germline V gene data show CDR1 as SGDLS and CDR2 as YYNGEE. The length of the CDR3 is 15 residues. The CDR3 DNA is TGTGCCAGCAGCCCCTGGGGTAGCAGCACAGATACGCAGTATTTT. Translated: CASSPWGSSTDTQYF. The complete variable domain, with remaining parts taken from reference TRBV9 and TRBJ2-3, reads DSGVTQTPKHLITATGQRVTLRCSPRSGDLSVYWYQQSLDQGLQFLIQYYNGEERAKGNILERFSAQQFPDLHSELNLSSLELGDSALYFCASSPWGSSTDTQYFGPGTRLTVL.

V is TRBV7-6 and J is TRBJ1-4, with D perhaps matching TRBD1 (5 bases). Germline V gives CDR1 SGHVS, CDR2 FNYEAQ. This CDR3 has 15 amino acids. V was cut by 4 bases and J by 4 bases, with 13 bases left in between. CDR3 sequence: CASSYLTAVNEKLFF. The CDR3 region has the DNA TGTGCCAGCAGCTACTTGACAGCAGTTAATGAAAAACTGTTTTTT.

This chain connects TRBV2 to TRBJ1-2; D remains ambiguous. CDR3 length equals 10 residues. Germline V gene lookup returns CDR1 SNHLY and CDR2 FYNNEI. CDR3 in amino acids: CAGANYGYTF. The CDR3 nucleotides read TGTGCTGGGGCTAACTATGGCTACACCTTC.

The V gene is TRBV5-1, the J gene TRBJ1-1; D perhaps matches TRBD1 (6 bases). Germline CDR1 SGHRS, CDR2 YFSETQ. This CDR3 has 16 amino acids. The ends were cut back, 0 bases at V and 3 bases at J, with 15 bases in the middle. The CDR3 loop reads CASSLGWGGADTEAFF. In nucleotides, the CDR3 is TGCGCCAGCAGCTTGGGCTGGGGGGGCGCGGACACTGAAGCTTTCTTT.

This clone appeared once. V usage is TRBV7-9 and J usage is TRBJ2-1; 8 bases fit TRBD1. The CDR3 has 15 residues. The germline CDR1 and CDR2 sequences are SEHNR and FQNEAQ (reference sequence). J lost 9 bases, V lost 5 bases, and 12 bases had no gene match. CDR3 sequence reads: CASSPRDRMITEQFF. Here the CDR3 DNA reads TGTGCCAGCAGCCCTCGGGACAGGATGATCACTGAGCAGTTCTTC.

V usage is TRBV27 and J usage is TRBJ1-4; TRBD1 is a possible D gene (5 bases). The CDR3 spans 15 residues. Germline CDR1 MNHEY, CDR2 SMNVEV (reference sequence). V was trimmed by 3 bases and J by 3 bases, leaving 11 bases between them. CDR3 nucleotide sequence: TGTGCCAGCAGTTTGGGGCGTAGGGCTAATGAAAAACTGTTTTTT. Translation gives CASSLGRRANEKLFF. Drawing the rest from reference TRBV27 and TRBJ1-4, the complete variable domain is EAQVTQNPRYLITVTGKKLTVTCSQNMNHEYMSWYRQDPGLGLRQIYYSMNVEVTDKGDVPEGYKVSRKEKRNFPLILESPSPNQTSLYFCASSLGRRANEKLFFGSGTQLSVL.

In nucleotides, the CDR3 is TGTGCCTGGAGTGTAGGCGGCCAGCCGTTCTACGAGCAGTACTTC. This codes for CAWSVGGQPFYEQYF. This chain links TRBV30 with TRBJ2-7; D remains ambiguous. The CDR3 is 15 amino acids. The V and J ends lost 0 bases and 3 bases respectively, with 15 bases between them. CDR1 and CDR2 (germline): GTSNPN, SVGIG (reference sequence).

The chain is built from TRBV7-9 and TRBJ2-1; D ambiguous. This CDR3 has 15 residues. Trimming cost V 4 bases and J 0 bases, with 10 bases left between them. Looked up from germline, CDR1 is SEHNR and CDR2 is FQNEAQ (reference sequence). DNA for the CDR3: TGTGCCAGCAGCTCTGACACTCGCTCCTACAATGAGCAGTTCTTC. As protein: CASSSDTRSYNEQFF.

This sequence joins TRBV6-5 and TRBJ2-2, with a weak D call TRBD1 (6 bases). This CDR3 region has 13 residues. Germline V gene data show CDR1 as MNHEY and CDR2 as SVGAGI. Trimming removed 7 bases at V and 3 bases at J, with 9 bases between. Written as DNA, the CDR3 is TGTGCCAGCATGCAGGGGTACACCGGGGAGCTGTTTTTT. Residues: CASMQGYTGELFF.

A remark on this clone: One junction end disagrees with the germline gene, perhaps due to a read error. This rearrangement joins TRBV7-2 to TRBJ2-1, with D unresolved. The CDR3 is made up of 14 amino acids. Per the germline V gene, CDR1 is SGHTA and CDR2 is FQGNSA. CDR3 loop: CASSLAGSYSEQFF. Here the CDR3 DNA reads TGTGCCAGCAGCTTAGCCGGGTCCTACAGTGAGCAGTTCTTC.

The CDR3 is CASSPWLLQDSNQPQHF. The CDR3 DNA sequence: TGTGCCAGCAGTCCCTGGCTTCTCCAGGATAGCAATCAGCCCCAGCATTTT. The chain carries TRBV6-6 and TRBJ1-5; D not certain. Trimming took off 5 bases at V and 0 bases at J, with 17 bases between the two ends. Germline V gene lookup returns CDR1 MNHNY and CDR2 SVGAGI (reference sequence). The CDR3 has 17 residues.

V usage is TRBV19 and J usage is TRBJ1-5; D may be TRBD1 (6 bases). Germline lookup yields CDR1 LNHDA and CDR2 SQIVND (reference sequence). CDR3 length: 15 amino acids. The V end was cut by 1 base, the J end by 2 bases, with 9 bases between. CDR3 bases: TGTGCCAGTAGTATAGCGGGGGCGGGCAATCAGCCCCAGCATTTT. Translated: CASSIAGAGNQPQHF. The full variable domain, its missing parts supplied by reference TRBV19 and TRBJ1-5, is DGGITQSPKYLFRKEGQNVTLSCEQNLNHDAMYWYRQDPGQGLRLIYYSQIVNDFQKGDIAEGYSVSREKKESFPLTVTSAQKNPTAFYLCASSIAGAGNQPQHFGDGTRLSIL.